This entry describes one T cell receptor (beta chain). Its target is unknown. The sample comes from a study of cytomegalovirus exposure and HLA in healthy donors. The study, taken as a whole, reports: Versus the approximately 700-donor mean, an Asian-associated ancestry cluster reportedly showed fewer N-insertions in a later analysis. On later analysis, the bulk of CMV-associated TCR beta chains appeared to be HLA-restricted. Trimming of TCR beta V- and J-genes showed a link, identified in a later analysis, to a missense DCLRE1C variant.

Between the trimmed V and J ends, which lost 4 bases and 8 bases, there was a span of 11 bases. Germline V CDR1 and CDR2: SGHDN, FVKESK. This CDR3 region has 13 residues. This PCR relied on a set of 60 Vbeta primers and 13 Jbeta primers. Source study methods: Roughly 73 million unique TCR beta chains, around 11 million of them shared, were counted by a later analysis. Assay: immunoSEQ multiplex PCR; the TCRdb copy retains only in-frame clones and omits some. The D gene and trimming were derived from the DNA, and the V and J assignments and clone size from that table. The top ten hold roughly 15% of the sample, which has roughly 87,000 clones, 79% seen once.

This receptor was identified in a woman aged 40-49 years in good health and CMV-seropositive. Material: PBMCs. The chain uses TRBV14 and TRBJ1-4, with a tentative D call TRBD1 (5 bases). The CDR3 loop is CASSPLGGEKLFF. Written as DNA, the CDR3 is TGTGCCAGCAGCCCCTTGGGGGGAGAAAAACTGTTTTTT.